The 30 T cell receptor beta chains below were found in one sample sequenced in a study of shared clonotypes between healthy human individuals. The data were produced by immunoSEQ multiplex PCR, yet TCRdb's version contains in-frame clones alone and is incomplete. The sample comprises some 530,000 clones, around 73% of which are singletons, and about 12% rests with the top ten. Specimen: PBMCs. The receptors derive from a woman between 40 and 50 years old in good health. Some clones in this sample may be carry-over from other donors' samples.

DNA for the CDR3: TGTGCCAGCAGCCCTCGACAGGGAACGTACCAAGAGACCCAGTACTTC. Protein sequence: CASSPRQGTYQETQYF. This rearrangement joins TRBV9 to TRBJ2-5; 7 bases match TRBD1. CDR1 is SGDLS, CDR2 YYNGEE, per germline. The CDR3 has 16 residues. V gave up 4 bases and J gave up 0 bases; unmatched junction bases: 9. Full variable domain (rest looked up from reference TRBV9 and TRBJ2-5): DSGVTQTPKHLITATGQRVTLRCSPRSGDLSVYWYQQSLDQGLQFLIQYYNGEERAKGNILERFSAQQFPDLHSELNLSSLELGDSALYFCASSPRQGTYQETQYFGPGTRLLVL.

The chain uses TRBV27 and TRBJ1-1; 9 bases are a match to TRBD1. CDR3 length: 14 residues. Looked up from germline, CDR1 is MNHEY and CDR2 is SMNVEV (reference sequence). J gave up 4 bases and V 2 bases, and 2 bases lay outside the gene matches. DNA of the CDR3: TGTGCCAGCAGTTTAAGACAGGGGGTCACTGAAGCTTTCTTT. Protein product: CASSLRQGVTEAFF.

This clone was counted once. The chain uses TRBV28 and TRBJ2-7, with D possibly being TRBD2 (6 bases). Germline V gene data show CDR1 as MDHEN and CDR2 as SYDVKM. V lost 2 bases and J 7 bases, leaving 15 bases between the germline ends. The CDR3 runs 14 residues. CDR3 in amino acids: CASSLGAGTGEQYF. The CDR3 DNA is TGTGCCAGCAGTTTAGGGGCGGGAACGGGGGAGCAGTACTTC.

Here the CDR3 DNA reads TGTGCCAGCAGCTTAGGGCCCCGGGGGAATGAGCAGTTCTTC. Translated, it gives CASSLGPRGNEQFF. The chain is built from TRBV7-3 and TRBJ2-1; D may be TRBD2 (6 bases). This CDR3 region has 14 residues. CDR1 is SGHTA and CDR2 is FQGTGA in the germline V gene. With 2 bases removed from V and 7 bases from J, the gap between germline ends came to 12 bases.

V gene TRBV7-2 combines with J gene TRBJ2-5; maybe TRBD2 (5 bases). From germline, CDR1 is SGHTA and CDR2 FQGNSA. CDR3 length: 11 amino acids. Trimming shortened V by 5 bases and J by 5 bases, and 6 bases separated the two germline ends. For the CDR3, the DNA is TGTGCCAGCAGCCCGGGGGAGACCCAGTACTTC. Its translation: CASSPGETQYF.

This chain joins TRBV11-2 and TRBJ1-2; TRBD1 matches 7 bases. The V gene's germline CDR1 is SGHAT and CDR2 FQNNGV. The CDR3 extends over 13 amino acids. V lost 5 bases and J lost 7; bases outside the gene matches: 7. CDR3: CASSPETGLGYTF. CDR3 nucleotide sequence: TGTGCCAGCAGCCCCGAGACAGGGCTTGGCTACACCTTC.

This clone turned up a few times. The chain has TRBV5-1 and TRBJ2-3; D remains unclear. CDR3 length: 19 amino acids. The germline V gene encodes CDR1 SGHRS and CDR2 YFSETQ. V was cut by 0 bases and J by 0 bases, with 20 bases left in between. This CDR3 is CASSLAGGGRITSTDTQYF. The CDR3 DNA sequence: TGCGCCAGCAGCTTGGCCGGCGGCGGAAGAATAACAAGCACAGATACGCAGTATTTT.

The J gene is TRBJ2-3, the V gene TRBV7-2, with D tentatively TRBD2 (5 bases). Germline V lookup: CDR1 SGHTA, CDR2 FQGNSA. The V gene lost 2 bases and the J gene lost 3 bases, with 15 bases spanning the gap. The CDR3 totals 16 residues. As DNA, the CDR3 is TGTGCCAGCAGCTTAAGGATTAGCGCTTTGACAGATACGCAGTATTTT. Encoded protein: CASSLRISALTDTQYF.

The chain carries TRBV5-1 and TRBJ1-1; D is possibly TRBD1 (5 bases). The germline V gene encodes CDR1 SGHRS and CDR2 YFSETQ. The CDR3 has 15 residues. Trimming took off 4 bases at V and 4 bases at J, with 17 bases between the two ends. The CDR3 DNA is TGCGCCAGCAGCCCGGTCTTAGGGGAAAGCACTGAAGCTTTCTTT. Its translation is CASSPVLGESTEAFF.

The CDR3 spells CASSLRFSLAGAKLNTDTQYF. The CDR3, as DNA: TGCGCCAGCAGCTTGAGATTTTCACTAGCGGGAGCCAAGCTTAACACAGATACGCAGTATTTT. This chain uses TRBV5-1 with TRBJ2-3, with TRBD2 matching over 11 bases. The V and J ends lost 1 base and 2 bases, in that order; junction bases with no gene match: 18. CDR3 length equals 21 residues. CDR1 is SGHRS, CDR2 YFSETQ, per germline. Together with reference TRBV5-1 and TRBJ2-3, the CDR3 gives the full variable domain: KAGVTQTPRYLIKTRGQQVTLSCSPISGHRSVSWYQQTPGQGLQFLFEYFSETQRNKGNFPGRFSGRQFSNSRSEMNVSTLELGDSALYLCASSLRFSLAGAKLNTDTQYFGPGTRLTVL.

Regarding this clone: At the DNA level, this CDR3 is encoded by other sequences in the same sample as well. As DNA, the CDR3 is TGCAGTGCTTCCCACCCGGATGAGCAGTTCTTC. Translation gives CSASHPDEQFF. The gene calls are TRBV20-1 and TRBJ2-1; D call uncertain. This CDR3 has 11 residues. The V gene's germline CDR1 is DFQATT and CDR2 SNEGSKA (reference sequence). The V gene lost 5 bases and the J gene lost 8 bases, with 10 bases spanning the gap.

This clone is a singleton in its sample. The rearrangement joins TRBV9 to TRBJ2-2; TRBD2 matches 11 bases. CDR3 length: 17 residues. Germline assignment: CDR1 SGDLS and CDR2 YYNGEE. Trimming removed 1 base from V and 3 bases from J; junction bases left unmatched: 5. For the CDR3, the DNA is TGTGCCAGCAGCGTATTCAGTAGCGGGAGGGACACCGGGGAGCTGTTTTTT. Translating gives CASSVFSSGRDTGELFF.

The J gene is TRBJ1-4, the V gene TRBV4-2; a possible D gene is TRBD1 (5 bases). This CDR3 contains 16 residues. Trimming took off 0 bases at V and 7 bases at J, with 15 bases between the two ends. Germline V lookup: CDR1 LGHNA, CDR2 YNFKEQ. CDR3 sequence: CASSQEVAGAREKLFF. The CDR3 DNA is TGTGCCAGCAGCCAAGAAGTGGCCGGGGCGCGTGAAAAACTGTTTTTT.

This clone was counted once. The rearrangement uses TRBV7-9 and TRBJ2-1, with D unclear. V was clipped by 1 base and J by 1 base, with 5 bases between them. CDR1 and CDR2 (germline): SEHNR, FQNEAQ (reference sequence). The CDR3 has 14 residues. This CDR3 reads CASSLEGSYNEQFF. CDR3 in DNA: TGTGCCAGCAGCTTAGAGGGTTCCTACAATGAGCAGTTCTTC.

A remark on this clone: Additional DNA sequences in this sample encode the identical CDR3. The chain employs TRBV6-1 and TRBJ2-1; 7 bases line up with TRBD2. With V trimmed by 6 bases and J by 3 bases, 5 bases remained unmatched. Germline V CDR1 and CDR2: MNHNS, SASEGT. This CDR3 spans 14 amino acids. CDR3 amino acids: CASSLTSSYNEQFF. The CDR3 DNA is TGTGCCAGCAGCTTGACTAGCAGCTACAATGAGCAGTTCTTC.

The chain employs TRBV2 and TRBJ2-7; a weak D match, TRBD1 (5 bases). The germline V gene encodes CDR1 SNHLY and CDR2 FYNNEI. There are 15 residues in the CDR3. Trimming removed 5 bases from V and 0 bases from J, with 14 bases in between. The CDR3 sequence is CASSPQGFNSYEQYF. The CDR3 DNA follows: TGTGCCAGCAGTCCGCAGGGTTTCAACTCCTACGAGCAGTACTTC.

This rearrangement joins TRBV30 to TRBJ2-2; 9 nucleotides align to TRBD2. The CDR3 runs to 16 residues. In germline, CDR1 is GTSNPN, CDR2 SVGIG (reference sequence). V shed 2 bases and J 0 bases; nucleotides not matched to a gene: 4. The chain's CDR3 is CAWSILAGPNTGELFF. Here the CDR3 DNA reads TGTGCCTGGAGTATCCTAGCGGGGCCGAACACCGGGGAGCTGTTTTTT. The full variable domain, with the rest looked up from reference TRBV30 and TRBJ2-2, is SQTIHQWPATLVQPVGSPLSLECTVEGTSNPNLYWYRQAAGRGLQLLFYSVGIGQISSEVPQNLSASRPQDRQFILSSKKLLLSDSGFYLCAWSILAGPNTGELFFGEGSRLTVL.

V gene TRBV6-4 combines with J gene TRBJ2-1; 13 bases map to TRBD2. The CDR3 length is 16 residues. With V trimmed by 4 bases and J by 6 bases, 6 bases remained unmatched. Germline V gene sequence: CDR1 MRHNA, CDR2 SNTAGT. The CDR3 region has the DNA TGTGCCAGCAGTGGACTAGCGGGAGGATCTGTCAATGAGCAGTTCTTC. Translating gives CASSGLAGGSVNEQFF.

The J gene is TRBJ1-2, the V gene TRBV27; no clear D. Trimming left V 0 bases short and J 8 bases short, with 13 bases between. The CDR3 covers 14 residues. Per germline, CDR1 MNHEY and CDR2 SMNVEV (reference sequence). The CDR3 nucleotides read TGTGCCAGCAGTTTATCGTATGGACCCGGAGGCTACACCTTC. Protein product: CASSLSYGPGGYTF.

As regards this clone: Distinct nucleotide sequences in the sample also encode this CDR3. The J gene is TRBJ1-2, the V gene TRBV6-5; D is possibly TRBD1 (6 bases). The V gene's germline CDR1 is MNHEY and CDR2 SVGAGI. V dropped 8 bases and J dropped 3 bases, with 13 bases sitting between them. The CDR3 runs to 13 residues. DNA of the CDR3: TGTGCCAGCCGGAGGGGGGCGGACTATGGCTACACCTTC. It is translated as CASRRGADYGYTF.

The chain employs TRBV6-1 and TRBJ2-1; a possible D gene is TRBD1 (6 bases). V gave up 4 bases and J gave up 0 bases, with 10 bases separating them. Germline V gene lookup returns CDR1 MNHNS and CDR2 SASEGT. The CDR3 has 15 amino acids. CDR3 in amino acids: CASSGDRSSYNEQFF. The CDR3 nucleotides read TGTGCCAGCAGTGGAGACAGGAGCTCCTACAATGAGCAGTTCTTC.

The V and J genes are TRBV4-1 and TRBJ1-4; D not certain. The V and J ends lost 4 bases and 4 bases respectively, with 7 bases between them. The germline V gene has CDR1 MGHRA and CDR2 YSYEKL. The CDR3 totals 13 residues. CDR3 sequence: CASSLTRNEKLFF. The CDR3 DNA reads TGCGCCAGCAGCCTCACCCGTAATGAAAAACTGTTTTTT.

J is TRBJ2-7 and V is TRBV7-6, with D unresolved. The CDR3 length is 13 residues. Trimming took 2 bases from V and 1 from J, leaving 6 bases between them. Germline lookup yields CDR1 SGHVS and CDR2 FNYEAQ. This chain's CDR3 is CASSLSASYEQYF. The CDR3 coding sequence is TGTGCCAGCAGCTTATCAGCGTCCTACGAGCAGTACTTC.

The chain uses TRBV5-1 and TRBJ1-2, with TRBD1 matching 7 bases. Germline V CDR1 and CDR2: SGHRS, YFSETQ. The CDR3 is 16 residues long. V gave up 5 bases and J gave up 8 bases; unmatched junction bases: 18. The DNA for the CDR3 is TGCGCCAGCAGTGAAGGGACAGCTCAAAGGGCTGAGGGCTACACCTTC. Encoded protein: CASSEGTAQRAEGYTF.

For the CDR3, the DNA is TGTGCCAGCAGCCCCGCGGGGGCAGGGTTTGCTGGGGCCAACGTCCTGACTTTC. As protein: CASSPAGAGFAGANVLTF. The chain is built from TRBV5-6 and TRBJ2-6, with a weak D call TRBD2 (7 bases). The CDR3 is made up of 18 amino acids. CDR1 and CDR2 (germline): SGHDT, YYEEEE. Trimming shortened V by 4 bases and J by 2 bases, and 19 bases separated the two germline ends.

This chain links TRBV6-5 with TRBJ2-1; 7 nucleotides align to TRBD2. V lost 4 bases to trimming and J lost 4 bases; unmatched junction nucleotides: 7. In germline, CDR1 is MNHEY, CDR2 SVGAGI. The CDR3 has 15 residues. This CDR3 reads CASSSSGTLYNEQFF. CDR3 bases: TGTGCCAGCAGTTCTAGCGGAACCTTATACAATGAGCAGTTCTTC.

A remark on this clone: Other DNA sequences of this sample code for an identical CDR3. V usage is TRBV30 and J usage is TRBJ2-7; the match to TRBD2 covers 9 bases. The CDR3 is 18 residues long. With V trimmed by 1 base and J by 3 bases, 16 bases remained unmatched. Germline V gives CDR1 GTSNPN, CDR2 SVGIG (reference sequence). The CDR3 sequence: CAWSANHPLAGTYYEQYF. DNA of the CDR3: TGTGCCTGGAGTGCAAATCATCCGCTAGCGGGAACCTACTACGAGCAGTACTTC.

This chain's CDR3 is CASSLEERWQAFF. The CDR3 nucleotides are TGCGCCAGCAGCTTGGAGGAGAGATGGCAAGCTTTCTTT. The rearrangement uses TRBV5-1 and TRBJ1-1; D is uncertain. Germline V lookup: CDR1 SGHRS, CDR2 YFSETQ. Trimming took off 0 bases at V and 9 bases at J, with 12 bases between the two ends. The CDR3 runs 13 residues.

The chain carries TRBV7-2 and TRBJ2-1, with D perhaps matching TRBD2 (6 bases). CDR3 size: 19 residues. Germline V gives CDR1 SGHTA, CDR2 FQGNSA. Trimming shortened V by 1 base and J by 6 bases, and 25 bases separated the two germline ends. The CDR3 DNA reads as TGTGCCAGCAGCTTAGATCCAGGGCCGGGGCGGGATATAGGCAATGAGCAGTTCTTC. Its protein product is CASSLDPGPGRDIGNEQFF.

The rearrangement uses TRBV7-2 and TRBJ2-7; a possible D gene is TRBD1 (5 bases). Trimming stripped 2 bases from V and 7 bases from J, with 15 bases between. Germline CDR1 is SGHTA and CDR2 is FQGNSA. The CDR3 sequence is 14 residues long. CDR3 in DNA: TGTGCCAGCAGCTTAACCACGCAGGGCAGGGAGCAGTACTTC. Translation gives CASSLTTQGREQYF.